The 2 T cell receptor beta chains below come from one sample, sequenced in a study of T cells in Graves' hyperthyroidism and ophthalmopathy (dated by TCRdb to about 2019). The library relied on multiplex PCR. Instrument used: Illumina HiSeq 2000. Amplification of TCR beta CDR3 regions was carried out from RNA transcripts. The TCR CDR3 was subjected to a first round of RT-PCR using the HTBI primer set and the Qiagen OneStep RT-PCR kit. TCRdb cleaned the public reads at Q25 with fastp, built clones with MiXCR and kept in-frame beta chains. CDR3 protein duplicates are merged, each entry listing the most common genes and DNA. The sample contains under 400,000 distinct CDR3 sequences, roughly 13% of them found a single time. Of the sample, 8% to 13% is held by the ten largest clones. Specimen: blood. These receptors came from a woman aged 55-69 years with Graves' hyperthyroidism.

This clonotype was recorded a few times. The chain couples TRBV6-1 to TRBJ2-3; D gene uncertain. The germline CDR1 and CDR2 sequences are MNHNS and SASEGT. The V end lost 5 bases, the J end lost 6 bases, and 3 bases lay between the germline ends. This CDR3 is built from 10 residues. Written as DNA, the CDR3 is TGTGCCAGCAGTTTCGATACGCAGTATTTT. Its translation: CASSFDTQYF.

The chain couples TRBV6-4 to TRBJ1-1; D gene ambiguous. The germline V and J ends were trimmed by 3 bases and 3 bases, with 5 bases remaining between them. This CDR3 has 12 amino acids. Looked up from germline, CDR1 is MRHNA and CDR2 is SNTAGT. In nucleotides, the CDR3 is TGTGCCAGCAGTGAATTTGACACTGAAGCTTTCTTT. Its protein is CASSEFDTEAFF.